Sequencing of this TCR beta chain was carried out in a study of T cell repertoires in aging, cancer and after chemotherapy. Amplification of TCR beta used genomic DNA extracted from peripheral blood. The CDR3 runs 13 residues. V was clipped by 3 bases and J by 11 bases, with 16 bases between them. Rearranged V-D-J TRB sequences were amplified with a mixed TRB-A/B primer pool. TCRdb ran MiXCR on the multiplex PCR reads and lists one entry per CDR3 protein. The sample yields approximately 1,500 distinct CDR3 sequences, approximately 40% seen once. The genes are TRBV12-3 or TRBV12-4 and TRBJ1-1; weak D call: TRBD1 (5 bases). The sequenced material came from blood. This clonotype was sampled from a human donor with a solid tumor. The CDR3, as DNA: TGTGCCAGCAGTTTTTCCGGGGGATCGGACGCTTTCTTT. Translation gives CASSFSGGSDAFF.